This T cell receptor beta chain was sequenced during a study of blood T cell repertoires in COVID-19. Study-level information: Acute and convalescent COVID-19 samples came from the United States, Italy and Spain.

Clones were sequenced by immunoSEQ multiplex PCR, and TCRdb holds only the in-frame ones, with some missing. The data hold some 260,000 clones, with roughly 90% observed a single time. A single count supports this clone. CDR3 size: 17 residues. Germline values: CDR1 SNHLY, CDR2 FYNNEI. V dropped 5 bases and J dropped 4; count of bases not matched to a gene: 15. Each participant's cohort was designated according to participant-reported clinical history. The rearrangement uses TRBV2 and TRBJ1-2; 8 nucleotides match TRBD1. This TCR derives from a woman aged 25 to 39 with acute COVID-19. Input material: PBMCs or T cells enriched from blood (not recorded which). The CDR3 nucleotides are TGTGCCAGCAGTCTATTCACAGGGGGTCCTAGTTTCTATGGCTACACCTTC. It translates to CASSLFTGGPSFYGYTF.